Following are 10 T cell receptor beta chains from one sample sequenced in a study of regulatory T cells in long-lasting Graves disease. Time point defined: newly diagnosed GD, antithyroid drugs for less than 3 months. PBMC-derived RNA was used for the TCR library. Arm-PCR of CDR3 regions with iRepertoire HTBI primers generated TCR beta libraries. Each CDR3 protein is one row after TCRdb ran MiXCR on the multiplex PCR reads. Of some 560,000 distinct CDR3 sequences detected, 15% to 20% appear once; the ten largest clones hold about 25%. This sample also appeared in a second study, on T cells in Graves' hyperthyroidism and ophthalmopathy.

The sequenced sample was peripheral blood mononuclear cells (PBMCs), obtained at new diagnosis, from a patient treated with antithyroid drugs. These receptors were obtained from a woman aged 35-65 years with Graves disease.

Many counts were recorded for this clonotype. The V call is TRBV6-1, the J call TRBJ1-1; no clear D. Germline assignment: CDR1 MNHNS and CDR2 SASEGT. This CDR3 is built from 14 residues. Trimming left V 10 bases short and J 0 bases short, with 15 bases between. CDR3 bases: TGTGCCACCGTTAATGCGGCTCTGAACACTGAAGCTTTCTTT. Translated: CATVNAALNTEAFF.

This clonotype was counted ten times or more. The rearrangement links TRBV19 to TRBJ1-5; D perhaps matches TRBD1 (6 bases). The CDR3 totals 14 residues. The V end lost 2 bases, the J end lost 2 bases, and 7 bases lay between the germline ends. Germline V CDR1 and CDR2: LNHDA, SQIVND (reference sequence). This CDR3 is CASSISGGNQPQHF. The CDR3 DNA is TGTGCCAGTAGTATATCAGGGGGCAATCAGCCCCAGCATTTT. Together with reference TRBV19 and TRBJ1-5, the CDR3 gives the full variable domain: DGGITQSPKYLFRKEGQNVTLSCEQNLNHDAMYWYRQDPGQGLRLIYYSQIVNDFQKGDIAEGYSVSREKKESFPLTVTSAQKNPTAFYLCASSISGGNQPQHFGDGTRLSIL.

This clonotype occurred many times. The chain uses TRBV18 and TRBJ2-1, with 12 bases fitting TRBD1. V shed 8 bases and J 10 bases; nucleotides not matched to a gene: 9. Germline CDR1 KGHSH, CDR2 LQKENI. This CDR3 region has 14 residues. The CDR3 sequence: CASRPGQGAREQFF. The CDR3 DNA is TGTGCCAGCCGGCCGGGACAGGGGGCACGGGAGCAGTTCTTC.

This clonotype came up many times. This chain connects TRBV9 to TRBJ2-7, with D tentatively TRBD1 (6 bases). The germline V and J ends were trimmed by 0 bases and 3 bases, with 7 bases remaining between them. Germline V lookup: CDR1 SGDLS, CDR2 YYNGEE. The CDR3 runs to 13 residues. The DNA for the CDR3 is TGTGCCAGCAGCGTAGGGGACAACTACGAGCAGTACTTC. Residues: CASSVGDNYEQYF. The full variable domain, in which reference TRBV9 and TRBJ2-7 provide the parts outside the CDR3, is DSGVTQTPKHLITATGQRVTLRCSPRSGDLSVYWYQQSLDQGLQFLIQYYNGEERAKGNILERFSAQQFPDLHSELNLSSLELGDSALYFCASSVGDNYEQYFGPGTRLTVT.

V and J are TRBV6-2 or TRBV6-3 and TRBJ1-6; the D gene is possibly TRBD1 (5 bases). Germline assignment: CDR1 MNHEY and CDR2 SVGEGT. This CDR3 region has 14 residues. V dropped 3 bases and J dropped 8 bases, with 11 bases sitting between them. CDR3 sequence reads: CASSYRQYDSPLHF. The DNA for the CDR3 is TGTGCCAGCAGTTATCGACAGTATGATTCACCCCTCCACTTT.

Turning to this clonotype: Mismatch with germline at one junction end may stem from a read error. The rearrangement links TRBV7-9 to TRBJ2-3, with 7 bases identical to TRBD2. This CDR3 comprises 12 residues. Germline V gene data show CDR1 as SEHNR and CDR2 as FQNEAQ (reference sequence). CDR3 protein: CASSRAGRAPYF. DNA for the CDR3: TGTGCCAGCAGCCGTGCAGGGAGGGCCCCGTACTTC.

This clonotype was seen a handful of times. The rearrangement links TRBV9 to TRBJ1-5; the D is unclear. This CDR3 has 16 residues. V lost 3 bases, J lost 3 bases, and 16 bases lay in between. Germline-derived CDR1 and CDR2 are SGDLS and YYNGEE. This chain's CDR3 is CASSAGSDAFNQPQHF. The CDR3 DNA reads TGTGCCAGCAGCGCGGGCTCGGACGCCTTCAATCAGCCCCAGCATTTT.

This clonotype occurred many times. The gene calls are TRBV10-3 and TRBJ1-1, with D uncertain. Trimming removed 0 bases from V and 3 bases from J, with 5 bases in between. CDR1 is ENHRY and CDR2 is SYGVKD in the germline V gene. The CDR3 covers 13 residues. CDR3 region: CAISESSDTEAFF. The CDR3 DNA reads TGTGCCATCAGTGAGTCGAGCGACACTGAAGCTTTCTTT.

J is TRBJ1-1 and V is TRBV15; the D gene is possibly TRBD1 (5 bases). The CDR3 contains 14 residues. Trimming left V 0 bases short and J 4 bases short, with 9 bases between. Germline lookup yields CDR1 LNHNV and CDR2 YYDKDF (reference sequence). The CDR3 protein is CATSREGAGTEAFF. DNA for the CDR3: TGTGCCACCAGCAGAGAAGGGGCGGGCACTGAAGCTTTCTTT.

This clonotype has more than one count but fewer than ten. The V gene is TRBV6-1, the J gene TRBJ1-1; tentatively, D is TRBD1 (6 bases). Between the trimmed V and J ends, which lost 6 bases and 5 bases, there was a span of 13 bases. Looked up from germline, CDR1 is MNHNS and CDR2 is SASEGT. There are 13 residues in the CDR3. DNA for the CDR3: TGTGCCAGCAGGCGGCCCCAGGGGACTGAAGCTTTCTTT. Translating it yields CASRRPQGTEAFF.